This entry lists 17 T cell receptor beta chains sequenced from one sample in a study of blood T cell repertoires in COVID-19 (dated by TCRdb to 2020 to 2022). Library construction relied on the immunoSEQ multiplex PCR assay. TCRdb carries this immuneACCESS record with in-frame sequences only. Its versions omit some clonotypes, under half of them owing to an unresolved V gene in the studies checked, with the rest unexplained. This sample has roughly 34,000 clones in its table, and 80% of those were observed once. Clones ranked in the top ten supply roughly an eighth of the sample. Sequencing input: peripheral blood. The receptors derive from a woman aged 70 to 79 with acute or convalescent COVID-19.

This chain's CDR3 is CSASSGGSIQETQYF. Here the CDR3 DNA reads TGCAGTGCTAGTTCGGGGGGGAGCATACAAGAGACCCAGTACTTC. This chain uses TRBV20-1 with TRBJ2-5; TRBD2 matches 8 bases. The V gene end was trimmed by 3 bases and the J gene end by 2 bases; junction bases not matched to a gene: 8. This CDR3 has 15 residues. Germline-derived CDR1 and CDR2 are DFQATT and SNEGSKA (reference sequence).

The rearrangement uses TRBV18 and TRBJ1-4; tentative D call: TRBD1 (6 bases). V dropped 3 bases and J dropped 1 base, with 12 bases sitting between them. This CDR3 is 16 amino acids long. CDR1 is KGHSH, CDR2 LQKENI, per germline. As DNA, the CDR3 is TGTGCCAGCTCACCGTTGACAGGACGAACTAATGAAAAACTGTTTTTT. Amino acid sequence: CASSPLTGRTNEKLFF.

In its sample, this clone was seen once. V and J are TRBV5-1 and TRBJ2-7, with TRBD1 identical over 9 bases. Germline lookup yields CDR1 SGHRS and CDR2 YFSETQ. The CDR3 covers 14 residues. Trimming removed 4 bases from V and 2 bases from J; junction bases left unmatched: 4. The CDR3 sequence: CASSLGQGPYEQYF. The CDR3 nucleotides are TGCGCCAGCAGCCTCGGACAGGGGCCCTACGAGCAGTACTTC.

V gene TRBV7-2 combines with J gene TRBJ1-6; D not resolved. V lost 1 base, J lost 7 bases, and 11 bases lay in between. The CDR3 sequence is 15 residues long. Germline V CDR1 and CDR2: SGHTA, FQGNSA. This chain's CDR3 is CASSLGRGPNSPLHF. DNA of the CDR3: TGTGCCAGCAGCTTAGGGCGTGGGCCCAATTCACCCCTCCACTTT.

The chain uses TRBV5-1 and TRBJ1-4; 7 positions agree with TRBD1. Germline V gene data show CDR1 as SGHRS and CDR2 as YFSETQ. V was clipped by 3 bases and J by 5 bases; unmatched bases: 7. This CDR3 spans 15 amino acids. The CDR3: CASSSRTGENEKLFF. The CDR3 bases are TGCGCCAGCAGCTCCAGGACAGGCGAAAATGAAAAACTGTTTTTT. The variable domain in full, with the rest retrieved from reference TRBV5-1 and TRBJ1-4, is KAGVTQTPRYLIKTRGQQVTLSCSPISGHRSVSWYQQTPGQGLQFLFEYFSETQRNKGNFPGRFSGRQFSNSRSEMNVSTLELGDSALYLCASSSRTGENEKLFFGSGTQLSVL.

This sequence joins TRBV7-9 and TRBJ1-2; 7 positions match TRBD1. This CDR3 is 13 amino acids long. The germline gives CDR1 SEHNR, CDR2 FQNEAQ (reference sequence). V gave up 5 bases and J gave up 10 bases; unmatched junction bases: 10. The CDR3 loop reads CASSRETGINYTF. The CDR3 coding sequence is TGTGCCAGCAGCCGAGAGACAGGGATCAACTACACCTTC.

V usage is TRBV2 and J usage is TRBJ1-5; the match to TRBD1 covers 8 bases. The CDR3 runs 13 residues. The V and J ends lost 6 bases and 3 bases, in that order; junction bases with no gene match: 1. CDR1 and CDR2 from the germline V gene are SNHLY and FYNNEI. The CDR3: CASRDRDNQPQHF. CDR3 sequence (DNA): TGTGCCAGCAGGGACAGGGACAATCAGCCCCAGCATTTT.

With regard to this clone: One end of the junction fails to match germline, which may point to a read error. V is TRBV6-5 and J is TRBJ1-1, with no clear D. CDR3 length: 13 amino acids. From germline, CDR1 is MNHEY and CDR2 SVGAGI. CDR3 in amino acids: CASSYGQASDAFF. CDR3 DNA sequence: TGTGCCAGCAGTTACGGCCAGGCCTCTGATGCTTTCTTT.

The chain joins TRBV27 to TRBJ1-2; 7 bases fit TRBD1. Germline values: CDR1 MNHEY, CDR2 SMNVEV (reference sequence). V trimming: 6 bases; J trimming: 2 bases; junction bases outside the gene matches: 6. The CDR3 length is 14 residues. The DNA for the CDR3 is TGTGCCAGCAGGGACTTGACAGGGAACTATGGCTACACCTTC. Encoded protein: CASRDLTGNYGYTF.

The genes are TRBV15 and TRBJ1-4; weak D call: TRBD1 (5 bases). The CDR3 is 20 residues long. V lost 4 bases and J 1 base, leaving 25 bases between the germline ends. Germline V gene data show CDR1 as LNHNV and CDR2 as YYDKDF (reference sequence). The CDR3 sequence: CATSKQLWGPGKGTNEKLFF. The CDR3 DNA is TGTGCCACCAGCAAACAATTATGGGGTCCAGGGAAAGGAACTAATGAAAAACTGTTTTTT.

The chain carries TRBV6-5 and TRBJ2-7, with TRBD2 matching over 7 bases. In germline, CDR1 is MNHEY, CDR2 SVGAGI. Trimming took 7 bases from V and 4 from J; bases not matched to a gene: 10. This CDR3 is 14 amino acids long. The CDR3 loop is CASTSGREFYEQYF. The CDR3 DNA reads TGTGCCAGCACCTCGGGGCGGGAGTTTTACGAGCAGTACTTC.

The V gene is TRBV3-1 (or the pseudogene TRBV3-2), the J gene TRBJ2-5, with a tentative D call TRBD2 (6 bases). Per the germline V gene, CDR1 is LGHDT and CDR2 is YNNKEL (reference sequence). This CDR3 is 15 amino acids long. With 0 bases removed from V and 5 bases from J, the gap between germline ends came to 13 bases. The CDR3 nucleotides read TGTGCCAGCAGCCAAGATCCTGGGGGGTGGGAGACCCAGTACTTC. The encoded protein is CASSQDPGGWETQYF.

V and J are TRBV5-1 and TRBJ2-1; D is unclear. Looked up from germline, CDR1 is SGHRS and CDR2 is YFSETQ. V lost 0 bases, J lost 0 bases, and 4 bases lay in between. The CDR3 runs 14 residues. CDR3 nucleotide sequence: TGCGCCAGCAGCTTGGACTACTCCTACAATGAGCAGTTCTTC. Amino acids: CASSLDYSYNEQFF.

The rearrangement uses TRBV29-1 and TRBJ2-5, with 11 bases aligning to TRBD2. The CDR3 contains 14 residues. V was pared by 3 bases and J by 7 bases, with 7 bases of the junction left unmatched. Germline loops: CDR1 SQVTM, CDR2 ANQGSEA. CDR3 in amino acids: CSVDSLAGVWTQYF. The CDR3 region has the DNA TGCAGCGTTGATTCACTAGCGGGAGTGTGGACCCAGTACTTC. The full variable domain, completed using reference TRBV29-1 and TRBJ2-5, is SAVISQKPSRDICQRGTSLTIQCQVDSQVTMMFWYRQQPGQSLTLIATANQGSEATYESGFVIDKFPISRPNLTFSTLTVSNMSPEDSSIYLCSVDSLAGVWTQYFGPGTRLLVL.

The V call is TRBV27, the J call TRBJ2-7, with 9 bases identical to TRBD2. The germline V gene encodes CDR1 MNHEY and CDR2 SMNVEV (reference sequence). The CDR3 has 14 amino acids. V was clipped by 11 bases and J by 4 bases; unmatched bases: 12. In DNA, the CDR3 is TGTGCCTCCCGCCGCGGGGGGGTAACTTACGAGCAGTACTTC. It codes for CASRRGGVTYEQYF.

The chain recombines TRBV6-5 with TRBJ2-3, with D possibly being TRBD1 (6 bases). The CDR3 has 13 amino acids. Germline-derived CDR1 and CDR2 are MNHEY and SVGAGI. V lost 4 bases to trimming and J lost 3 bases, with 8 bases between them. The CDR3: CASSSQGTDTQYF. The CDR3 DNA sequence: TGTGCCAGCAGTTCACAGGGTACAGATACGCAGTATTTT.

The chain combines TRBV18 with TRBJ1-1; maybe TRBD1 (5 bases). Trimming left V 3 bases short and J 6 bases short, with 11 bases between. This CDR3 is 13 amino acids long. From germline, CDR1 is KGHSH and CDR2 LQKENI. This CDR3 reads CASSPPGGSEAFF. The CDR3 bases are TGTGCCAGCTCACCTCCGGGGGGGTCTGAAGCTTTCTTT.